This T cell receptor beta chain was profiled in a study of monozygotic twins with inflammatory bowel disease. TCRdb re-called the 5' RACE reads, yielding one record per CDR3 amino acid sequence without DNA. The table lists over 35,000 distinct CDR3 sequences. Sequencing was performed on blood. The receptor was derived from a human donor with ulcerative colitis or Crohn's disease, or a healthy co-twin of an affected twin (not recorded which).

CDR3 protein: CASSEQQGYGYTF. The chain is built from TRBV2 and TRBJ1-2; TCRdb designates TRBD1, a call that cannot be tested without DNA. CDR1 is SNHLY and CDR2 is FYNNEI in the germline V gene. This CDR3 is built from 13 residues.